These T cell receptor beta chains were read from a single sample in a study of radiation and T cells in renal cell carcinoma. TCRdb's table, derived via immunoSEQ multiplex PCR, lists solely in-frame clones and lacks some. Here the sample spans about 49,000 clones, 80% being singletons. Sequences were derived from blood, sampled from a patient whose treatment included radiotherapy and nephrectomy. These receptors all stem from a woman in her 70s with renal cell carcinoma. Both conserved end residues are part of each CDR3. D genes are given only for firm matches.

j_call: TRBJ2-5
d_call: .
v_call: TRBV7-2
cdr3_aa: CASSSPSLEYQETQYF

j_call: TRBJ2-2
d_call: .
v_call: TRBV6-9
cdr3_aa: CASNMNTGLHRGAVF

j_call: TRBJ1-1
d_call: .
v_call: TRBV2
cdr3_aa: CASNRQGDTEAFF

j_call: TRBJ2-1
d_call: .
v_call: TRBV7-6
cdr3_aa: CASSAAALASENEQFF

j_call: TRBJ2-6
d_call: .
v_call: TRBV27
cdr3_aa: CASRGLQGIRLQGANVLTF

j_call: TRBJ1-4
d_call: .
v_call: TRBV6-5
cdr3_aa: CASSYSGASGEKLFF

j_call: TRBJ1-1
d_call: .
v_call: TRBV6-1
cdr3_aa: CASGLTENTEAFF

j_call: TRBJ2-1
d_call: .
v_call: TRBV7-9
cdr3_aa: CASSPWTSGEFF

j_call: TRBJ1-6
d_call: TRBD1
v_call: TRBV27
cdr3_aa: CASSLDREYNSPLHF

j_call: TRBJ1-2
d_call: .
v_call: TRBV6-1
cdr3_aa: CASSSTRGNYGYTF

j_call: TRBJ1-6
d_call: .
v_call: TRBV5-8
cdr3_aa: CASSLDARGDLNSPLHF

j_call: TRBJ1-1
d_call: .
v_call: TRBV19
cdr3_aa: CASSLRVNTEAFF

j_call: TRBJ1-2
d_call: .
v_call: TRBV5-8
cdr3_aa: CASTSDQDLYGYTF